This T cell receptor beta chain derives from a study of CD4 and CD8 cells across lung adenocarcinoma regions. CDR1 MNHNS and CDR2 SASEGT come from the germline V gene. The V gene lost 7 bases and the J gene lost 1 base, with 10 bases spanning the gap. The CDR3 spans 13 residues. Via MiXCR, TCRdb re-called the PCR reads, giving one row per CDR3 protein. Of 2,000 to 2,500 distinct CDR3 sequences in the sample, roughly two thirds were seen once. The clonotype originates from a female donor with lung adenocarcinoma. The CD4 and CD8 labels of this study may be unreliable. The V and J genes are TRBV6-1 and TRBJ1-1, with no clear D. The sequencing input was CD4+ T cells from the center of a lung tumor. The CDR3 region has the DNA TGTGCCAGCAAGGGAGTAGGGAACACTGAAGCTTTCTTT. This encodes CASKGVGNTEAFF.